The 9 T cell receptor beta chains given below trace back to one sample, sequenced in a study of blood T cell repertoires in COVID-19. Sequenced by immunoSEQ multiplex PCR; TCRdb stores in-frame clones only, minus some. The sample shows 100,000 to 120,000 clones, almost 80% of them seen only once. The sequencing sample was made of peripheral blood. These receptors came from a woman older than 75 with active or convalescent COVID-19.

This chain joins TRBV6-5 and TRBJ2-3; TRBD1 agrees at 8 bases. CDR3 length equals 14 residues. The J segment lost 4 bases and the V segment lost 4 bases, leaving 4 bases of the junction unmatched. Germline loops: CDR1 MNHEY, CDR2 SVGAGI. CDR3 DNA sequence: TGTGCCAGCAGTTGGACAGGGTTGTCAGATACGCAGTATTTT. It encodes CASSWTGLSDTQYF.

This clone has only a few counts. This chain connects TRBV7-8 to TRBJ2-7; D not resolved. The CDR3 has 13 residues. V gave up 5 bases and J gave up 7 bases, with 15 bases separating them. The germline gives CDR1 SGHVS, CDR2 FQNEAQ. CDR3 DNA sequence: TGTGCCAGCAGCACCCAGAACACCATAGAGCAGTACTTC. Translating it yields CASSTQNTIEQYF.

The chain combines TRBV2 with TRBJ1-1; D uncertain. Trimming left V 3 bases short and J 1 base short, with 3 bases between. The CDR3 totals 12 residues. From germline, CDR1 is SNHLY and CDR2 FYNNEI. CDR3 nucleotide sequence: TGTGCCAGCAGTGAGGCGAACACTGAAGCTTTCTTT. Amino acids: CASSEANTEAFF.

V gene TRBV5-1 combines with J gene TRBJ2-1, with D possibly matching TRBD2 (5 bases). The CDR3 runs 15 residues. Germline values: CDR1 SGHRS, CDR2 YFSETQ. The V and J ends lost 5 bases and 8 bases respectively, with 20 bases between them. The CDR3 DNA sequence: TGCGCCAGCAGTTTACGGGTCCCGGGAACCGATGAGCAGTTCTTC. Encoded protein: CASSLRVPGTDEQFF. Using reference TRBV5-1 and TRBJ2-1 for the parts outside the CDR3, the full variable domain is KAGVTQTPRYLIKTRGQQVTLSCSPISGHRSVSWYQQTPGQGLQFLFEYFSETQRNKGNFPGRFSGRQFSNSRSEMNVSTLELGDSALYLCASSLRVPGTDEQFFGPGTRLTVL.

This chain uses TRBV4-3 with TRBJ2-6; D not certain. The germline V and J ends were trimmed by 1 base and 2 bases, with 9 bases remaining between them. Per germline, CDR1 LGHNA and CDR2 YSLEER. The CDR3 runs to 16 residues. Here the CDR3 DNA reads TGCGCCAGCAGCCAAGCTAACAGTGCTGGGGCCAACGTCCTGACTTTC. This translates into CASSQANSAGANVLTF.

J is TRBJ2-1 and V is TRBV18; D remains ambiguous. The CDR3 covers 18 residues. Trimming shortened V by 3 bases and J by 0 bases, and 18 bases separated the two germline ends. Germline V gene sequence: CDR1 KGHSH, CDR2 LQKENI. The chain's CDR3 is CASSPWVLEPSSYNEQFF. CDR3 DNA sequence: TGTGCCAGCTCACCCTGGGTACTGGAACCTAGCTCCTACAATGAGCAGTTCTTC.

The chain couples TRBV3-1 (or the pseudogene TRBV3-2) to TRBJ2-5, with 10 nucleotides matching TRBD2. This CDR3 region has 14 residues. Germline CDR1 is LGHDT and CDR2 is YNNKEL (reference sequence). Trimming took 3 bases from V and 6 from J; bases not matched to a gene: 4. DNA for the CDR3: TGTGCCAGCAGCCATGCTAGCGGGAGCCAGACCCAGTACTTC. Translation: CASSHASGSQTQYF.

V gene TRBV10-3 combines with J gene TRBJ1-5; 7 bases line up with TRBD1. V was clipped by 0 bases and J by 1 base; unmatched bases: 9. The CDR3 is 18 residues long. Germline CDR1 is ENHRY and CDR2 is SYGVKD. For the CDR3, the DNA is TGTGCCATCAGTGAGTCGCCCTACAGGGGAGTAAGCAATCAGCCCCAGCATTTT. Translating it yields CAISESPYRGVSNQPQHF.

J is TRBJ2-2 and V is TRBV18, with TRBD2 identical over 12 bases. With V trimmed by 0 bases and J by 6 bases, 2 bases remained unmatched. The CDR3 is made up of 16 amino acids. Germline V gene data show CDR1 as KGHSH and CDR2 as LQKENI. CDR3 bases: TGTGCCAGCTCACCACCGGGACTAGCGGGTCCCGGGGAGCTGTTTTTT. Translating gives CASSPPGLAGPGELFF.